The rows below give T cell receptor beta chains drawn from one sample of a study of regulatory T cells in long-lasting Graves disease. TCRdb re-called the multiplex PCR reads through MiXCR, storing one row per CDR3 protein. In the table there are 390,000 or so distinct CDR3 sequences, approximately 10% of which are singletons. The sample also formed part of further work on T cells in Graves' hyperthyroidism and ophthalmopathy.

The specimen was peripheral blood mononuclear cells (PBMCs), collected at new diagnosis, from a patient treated with antithyroid drugs. Source of these receptors: a woman under 30 with Graves disease. Both conserved end residues are part of each CDR3. Fields, in order: V gene, J gene, D gene, clone size, CDR3 protein, CDR3 DNA. The D gene is left open where the match is weak. Size is omitted from some rows. Given values are once, few, many or a class for expanded clones.

>TRBV13|TRBJ2-2|NA|many
CASSWDPGELFF
TGTGCCAGCAGCTGGGACCCGGGGGAGCTGTTTTTT
>TRBV12-3/TRBV12-4|TRBJ1-1|TRBD1|many
CASRLGQGNTEAFF
TGTGCCAGCAGGTTGGGACAGGGGAACACTGAAGCTTTCTTT
>TRBV20-1|TRBJ2-7|NA|few
CSATSTGNYEQYF
TGCAGTGCAACATCGACAGGTAACTACGAGCAGTACTTC
>TRBV30|TRBJ1-5|NA|many
CAWSYFSNQPQHF
TGTGCCTGGAGTTATTTCAGCAATCAGCCCCAGCATTTT
>TRBV20-1|TRBJ2-5|NA|many
CSAGETQYF
TGCAGTGCCGGAGAGACCCAGTACTTC
>TRBV6-4|TRBJ2-7|NA|few
CASSPGGSGYEQYF
TGTGCCAGCAGCCCCGGGGGCAGCGGTTACGAGCAGTACTTC
>TRBV5-6|TRBJ2-6|TRBD1|many
CASSLDVRTGGFGANVLTF
TGTGCCAGCAGCTTGGATGTTCGGACAGGGGGCTTTGGGGCCAACGTCCTGACTTTC
>TRBV19|TRBJ2-5|TRBD1|NA
CASSRQGRVQETQYF
TGTGCCAGCAGTCGACAGGGGCGCGTCCAAGAGACCCAGTACTTC
>TRBV27|TRBJ2-5|NA|NA
CASSFIGGYEETQYF
TGTGCCAGCAGTTTCATCGGGGGCTACGAAGAGACCCAGTACTTC
>TRBV4-1|TRBJ1-1|NA|few
CASSHKSRGWNTEAFF
TGCGCCAGCAGCCACAAGAGTAGAGGGTGGAACACTGAAGCTTTCTTT
>TRBV28|TRBJ2-5|TRBD1|many
CASREKGALETQYF
TGTGCCAGCAGGGAAAAGGGGGCTTTGGAGACCCAGTACTTC
>TRBV7-3|TRBJ2-1|NA|NA
CASSLKDGGYNEQFF
TGTGCCAGCAGCCTCAAGGACGGAGGGTACAATGAGCAGTTCTTC
>TRBV30|TRBJ2-1|NA|NA
CAWSIAQSGNEQFF
TGTGCCTGGAGTATCGCTCAGTCGGGAAATGAGCAGTTCTTC
>TRBV29-1|TRBJ2-7|NA|NA
CSVIDSPYEQYF
TGCAGCGTTATCGACAGCCCATACGAGCAGTACTTC
>TRBV20-1|TRBJ2-3|TRBD2|many
CSARAGGPADTQYF
TGCAGTGCAAGAGCGGGGGGGCCTGCAGATACGCAGTATTTT
>TRBV20-1|TRBJ2-2|TRBD1|NA
CSALRVDRDTGELFF
TGCAGTGCCCTAAGGGTCGACAGGGACACCGGGGAGCTGTTTTTT
>TRBV29-1|TRBJ2-5|TRBD2|NA
CSVEIQRGETQYF
TGCAGCGTTGAAATCCAGCGGGGAGAGACCCAGTACTTC
>TRBV30|TRBJ1-2|NA|many
CAWSVYTGYRYGYTF
TGTGCCTGGAGTGTATATACAGGCTATCGCTATGGCTACACCTTC
>TRBV11-2|TRBJ2-1|NA|many
CASSRGQTPQMYNEQFF
TGTGCCAGCAGCCGAGGACAGACTCCCCAAATGTACAATGAGCAGTTCTTC
>TRBV7-9|TRBJ1-2|NA|NA
CASSLSRVSSNGYTF
TGTGCCAGCAGCTTGAGCAGGGTCAGCTCCAATGGCTACACCTTC
>TRBV20-1|TRBJ1-4|NA|many
CSARDSTRGTNEKLFF
TGCAGTGCTAGAGATAGTACGCGAGGGACTAATGAAAAACTGTTTTTT
>TRBV29-1|TRBJ2-1|NA|few
CSGEGAAGTSYNEQFF
TGCAGCGGTGAAGGGGCGGCAGGGACCAGCTACAATGAGCAGTTCTTC
>TRBV28|TRBJ2-1|NA|few
CASSRSVGYEQFF
TGTGCCAGCAGTCGATCTGTAGGATATGAGCAGTTCTTC
>TRBV19|TRBJ2-1|TRBD2|few
CASSRTSGGNEQFF
TGTGCCAGTAGTAGGACTAGCGGGGGCAATGAGCAGTTCTTC
>TRBV12-5|TRBJ1-3|NA|few
CASALPGTPGNTIYF
TGTGCTAGTGCCCTGCCAGGGACACCCGGAAACACCATATATTTT
>TRBV7-2|TRBJ2-5|TRBD1|NA
CASSIGQGWETQYF
TGTGCCAGCAGCATCGGACAGGGGTGGGAGACCCAGTACTTC
>TRBV7-2|TRBJ1-2|NA|many
CASSRETEDNYGYTF
TGTGCCAGCAGCCGGGAAACAGAGGATAACTATGGCTACACCTTC
>TRBV7-9|TRBJ1-5|NA|NA
CASSSAAQGRSQPQHF
TGTGCCAGCAGCTCGGCGGCCCAGGGGAGAAGTCAGCCCCAGCATTTT
>TRBV12-3/TRBV12-4|TRBJ2-3|NA|many
CASSLNTQYF
TGTGCCAGCAGTTTAAATACGCAGTATTTT
>TRBV7-2|TRBJ2-1|NA|many
CASSTYDSLYNEQFF
TGTGCCAGCAGCACCTACGACAGTCTATACAATGAGCAGTTCTTC
>TRBV9|TRBJ1-2|TRBD1|many
CASSGPRDSRTINYGYTF
TGTGCCAGCAGCGGCCCCCGGGACAGCCGAACCATAAACTATGGCTACACCTTC
>TRBV27|TRBJ2-1|NA|many
CASSFSLSSYNEQFF
TGTGCCAGCAGTTTTTCCCTGAGCTCCTACAATGAGCAGTTCTTC
>TRBV6-5|TRBJ1-2|NA|many
CASSYSGPAGYTF
TGTGCCAGCAGTTACTCGGGTCCGGCGGGCTACACCTTC
>TRBV6-2/TRBV6-3|TRBJ1-4|NA|few
CASSYRRQGGSEKLFF
TGTGCCAGCAGTTACCGCAGGCAGGGAGGCAGTGAAAAACTGTTTTTT
>TRBV18|TRBJ1-1|NA|many
CASSPIVGGSGEGTEAFF
TGTGCCAGCTCCCCGATCGTGGGGGGGTCGGGAGAAGGGACTGAAGCTTTCTTT
>TRBV7-9|TRBJ2-3|NA|few
CASSNALTPTDTQYF
TGTGCCAGCAGCAACGCCCTGACACCCACAGATACGCAGTATTTT
>TRBV3-1|TRBJ2-1|NA|NA
CASSRGAWNEQFF
TGTGCCAGCAGCCGGGGGGCCTGGAATGAGCAGTTCTTC
>TRBV20-1|TRBJ1-2|NA|many
CSAREGGRGSYGYTF
TGCAGTGCTAGGGAAGGGGGGCGAGGGAGCTATGGCTACACCTTC
>TRBV30|TRBJ2-2|NA|NA
CAWAQRGGELFF
TGTGCCTGGGCCCAAAGGGGCGGGGAGCTGTTTTTT
>TRBV20-1|TRBJ1-5|TRBD1|few
CSASPWTGNSDQPQHF
TGCAGTGCCTCCCCCTGGACAGGGAATTCCGATCAGCCCCAGCATTTT
>TRBV2|TRBJ2-2|NA|many
CASSTPDTNTGELFF
TGTGCCAGCAGTACTCCTGATACGAACACCGGGGAGCTGTTTTTT
>TRBV30|TRBJ1-1|NA|many
CAWSLANTEAFF
TGTGCCTGGAGTCTAGCGAACACTGAAGCTTTCTTT
>TRBV11-1|TRBJ2-7|NA|few
CASSHPLGSWALRRDDEQYF
TGTGCCAGCAGCCATCCCTTAGGTAGCTGGGCGCTTCGGCGGGATGACGAGCAGTACTTC
>TRBV6-1|TRBJ2-1|NA|many
CASCAGPSYNEQFF
TGTGCCAGCTGCGCGGGACCTTCCTACAATGAGCAGTTCTTC